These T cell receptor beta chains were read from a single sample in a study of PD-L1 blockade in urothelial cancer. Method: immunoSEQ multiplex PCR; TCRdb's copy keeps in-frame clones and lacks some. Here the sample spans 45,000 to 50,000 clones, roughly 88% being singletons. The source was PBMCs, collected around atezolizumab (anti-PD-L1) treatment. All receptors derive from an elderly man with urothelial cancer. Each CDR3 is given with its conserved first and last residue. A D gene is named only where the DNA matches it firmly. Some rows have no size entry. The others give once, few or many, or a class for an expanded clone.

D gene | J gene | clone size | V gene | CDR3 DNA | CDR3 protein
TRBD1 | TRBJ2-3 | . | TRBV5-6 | TGTGCCAGCAACCCTGCGCCGGGACAGGGGTTGGATACGCAGTATTTT | CASNPAPGQGLDTQYF
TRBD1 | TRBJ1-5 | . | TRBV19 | TGTGCCAGTAGTCTGGGACAGGGGGCCCTCAATCAGCCCCAGCATTTT | CASSLGQGALNQPQHF
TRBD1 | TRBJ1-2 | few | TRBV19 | TGTGCCTGCCGGGACAGGGGAACCACATTGGGTGGCTACACCTTC | CACRDRGTTLGGYTF
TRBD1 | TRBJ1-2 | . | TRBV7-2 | TGTGCCAGCAGCCTTAGGACAGGTGATAACTATGGCTACACCTTC | CASSLRTGDNYGYTF
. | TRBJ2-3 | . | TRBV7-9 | TGTGCCAGCAGCTTGGCTTCCCTTAGGGGGGGAGGGCCAACAGATACGCAGTATTTT | CASSLASLRGGGPTDTQYF
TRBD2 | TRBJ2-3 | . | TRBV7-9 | TGTGCCAGCAGCTTAACTAGCGGGCACACAGATACGCAGTATTTT | CASSLTSGHTDTQYF
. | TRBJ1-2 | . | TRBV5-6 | TGTGCCAGCAGCTTGGACGGGTCCGGTGATGACTACACCTTC | CASSLDGSGDDYTF
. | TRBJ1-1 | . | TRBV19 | TGTGCCAGTAGTTCCGGTGGCGGGGCCAACACTGAAGCTTTCTTT | CASSSGGGANTEAFF
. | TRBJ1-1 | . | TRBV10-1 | TGCGCCAGCAGTACAGTCCCCACTGAAGCTTTCTTT | CASSTVPTEAFF
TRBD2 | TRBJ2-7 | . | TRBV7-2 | TGTGCCAGCAGCCCCTGGACTAGCGGGAGGTTCAACGAGCAGTACTTC | CASSPWTSGRFNEQYF
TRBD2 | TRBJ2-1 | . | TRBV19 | TGTGCCAGTACCCCTAGCGGGAGGGGTAGGGATGAGCAGTTCTTC | CASTPSGRGRDEQFF
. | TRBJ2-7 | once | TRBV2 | TGTGCCAGCACAGGACAGAATTCCTACGAGCAGTACTTC | CASTGQNSYEQYF
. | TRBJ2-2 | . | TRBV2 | TGTGCCAGCAGTGAAGGAGGAACCGGGGAGCTGTTTTTT | CASSEGGTGELFF
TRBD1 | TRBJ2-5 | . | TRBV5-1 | TGCGCCAGCAGCCGACAGGGACCCCCTGAGACCCAGTACTTC | CASSRQGPPETQYF
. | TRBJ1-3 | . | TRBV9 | TGTGCCAGCAGCGTAGGAGGCAACTCTGGAAACACCATATATTTT | CASSVGGNSGNTIYF
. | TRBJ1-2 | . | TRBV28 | TGTGCCAGCAGAGAACAGTATGGCTACACCTTC | CASREQYGYTF
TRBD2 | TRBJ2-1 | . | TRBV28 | TGTGCCAGCAGTATTTATTCCGGCGGGAGTCTCTACAATGAGCAGTTCTTC | CASSIYSGGSLYNEQFF
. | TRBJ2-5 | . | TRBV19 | TGTGCCAGTAGCCCTCTCAGGGATGGAGGGGAGACCCAGTACTTC | CASSPLRDGGETQYF
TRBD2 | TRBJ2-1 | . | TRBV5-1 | TGCGCCAGCAGCTTGACTAGCGGGAGGGCTTACAATGAGCAGTTCTTC | CASSLTSGRAYNEQFF
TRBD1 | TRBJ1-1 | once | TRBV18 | TGTGCCAGCTCATCAGTCGAAGCCAGGGGGCGTCTTGGCACTGAAGCTTTCTTT | CASSSVEARGRLGTEAFF
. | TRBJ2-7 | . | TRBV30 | TGTGCCTGGAGTGTAAATCCTCAGGGCGAGCAGTACTTC | CAWSVNPQGEQYF
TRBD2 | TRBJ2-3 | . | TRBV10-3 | TGTGCCATCAGCTTAGCGGGAGAGCCGACAGATACGCAGTATTTT | CAISLAGEPTDTQYF
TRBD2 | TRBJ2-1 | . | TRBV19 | TGTGCCAGTAGTATAGATCTCCCGGGACTAGCCTTTTACAATGAGCAGTTCTTC | CASSIDLPGLAFYNEQFF
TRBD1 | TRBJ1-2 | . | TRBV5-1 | TGCGCCAGCAGCTTTTTCGGGGACAGGGGACAGATCTATGGCTACACCTTC | CASSFFGDRGQIYGYTF
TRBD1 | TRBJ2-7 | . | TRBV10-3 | TGTGCCATCAGTGAAGGGACAGGGGGCGGCGAGCAGTACTTC | CAISEGTGGGEQYF
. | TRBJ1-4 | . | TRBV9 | TGTGCCAGCAGCGTATCAGCAACTAATGAAAAACTGTTTTTT | CASSVSATNEKLFF
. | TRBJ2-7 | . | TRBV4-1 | TGCGCCAGCAGCCAAGATCCGAGAGGAGTCTCCTACGAGCAGTACTTC | CASSQDPRGVSYEQYF
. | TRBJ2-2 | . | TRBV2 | TGTGCCAGCAGGGGCCGGGGACAGAACACCGGGGAGCTGTTTTTT | CASRGRGQNTGELFF
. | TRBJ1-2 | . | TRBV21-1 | TGTGCCAGCAGCACCAACCCTAGGGTCAGGAGACGACTATATGGCTACACCTTC | CASSTNPRVRRRLYGYTF
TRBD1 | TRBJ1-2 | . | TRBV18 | TGTGCCAGCTCCTCGACAGGGGAAGGCTATGGCTACACCTTC | CASSSTGEGYGYTF
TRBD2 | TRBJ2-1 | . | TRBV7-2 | TGTGCCAGCAGCTTCTCCCGGGGGAGCGGGAGAGGCAATGAGCAGTTCTTC | CASSFSRGSGRGNEQFF
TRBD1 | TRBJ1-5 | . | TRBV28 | TGTGCCAGCAGTGGGCGACAGGGGGTAAATCAGCCCCAGCATTTT | CASSGRQGVNQPQHF
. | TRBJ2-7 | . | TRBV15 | TGTGCCACCAGCAGAGACCGACAGGACTACGAGCAGTACTTC | CATSRDRQDYEQYF
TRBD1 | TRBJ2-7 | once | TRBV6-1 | TGTGCCAGCAGGGAGACAGGGGGCTCCTACGAGCAGTACTTC | CASRETGGSYEQYF
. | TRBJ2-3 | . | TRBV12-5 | TGTGCTAGTGGTTTGGGACTAGCGCAGTATTTT | CASGLGLAQYF
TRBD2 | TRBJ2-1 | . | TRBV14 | TGTGCCAGCAGCTCGCAAGGACTAGCGGGAGCCAATGAGCAGTTCTTC | CASSSQGLAGANEQFF
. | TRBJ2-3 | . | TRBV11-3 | TGTGCCAGCAGCTTTTTCTCGGGGAGCACAGATACGCAGTATTTT | CASSFFSGSTDTQYF
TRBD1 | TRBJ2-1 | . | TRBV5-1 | TGCGCCAGCAGACCGACAGGGGGCCCTAACAATGAGCAGTTCTTC | CASRPTGGPNNEQFF
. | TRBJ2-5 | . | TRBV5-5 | TGTGCCAGCAGCTTAGGAGGGTACTCACAAGAGACCCAGTACTTC | CASSLGGYSQETQYF
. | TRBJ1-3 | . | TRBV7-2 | TGTGCCAGCAGCCAGTACGCGGTAGGCTCTGGAAACACCATATATTTT | CASSQYAVGSGNTIYF
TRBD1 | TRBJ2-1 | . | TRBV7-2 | TGTGCCAGCAGCTTAGGACAGGGAATCGGGGATGAGCAGTTCTTC | CASSLGQGIGDEQFF
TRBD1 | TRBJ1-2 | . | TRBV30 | TGTGCCTGGAGTGTAAGGGGGCCAGGGGGCTACACCTTC | CAWSVRGPGGYTF